Given below is one T cell receptor (beta chain) in context. As handled by the study authors: Reference gene primer amplification gave estimated nucleated cell counts. Generated by immunoSEQ multiplex PCR, the TCRdb table keeps only in-frame clones and is missing some. Clone size and the V and J calls come from that table; the DNA yielded D and trimming. The sample yields roughly 140,000 clones, about 88% seen once. The age range of participants was about 18 to 90 years, with residence in about two dozen US areas. Categorization into cohorts depended on clinical history that participants reported. Either two negative PCRs, clearance, or symptom resolution qualified Cohort 3 donors as recovered. The data were taken from a study of blood T cell repertoires in COVID-19. CDR3 length: 16 residues. Germline V gene data show CDR1 as KGHDR and CDR2 as SFDVKD. Trimming took 4 bases from V and 1 from J; bases not matched to a gene: 6.

The V and J genes are TRBV24-1 and TRBJ1-5, with 7 positions matching TRBD1. The TCR was taken from a man between 45 and 60 years old who had recovered from COVID-19. The specimen sequenced was PBMCs or T cells enriched from blood (not recorded which). In DNA form, the CDR3 reads TGTGCCACCAGTGAAAACGACAGGGCGAGCAATCAGCCCCAGCATTTT. Translation: CATSENDRASNQPQHF.